The 20 T cell receptor beta chains below come from one sample, sequenced in a study of graft-versus-host responses after intestinal transplantation. The assay was immunoSEQ multiplex PCR, and TCRdb's table has in-frame clones only and misses some. The profile covers some 29,000 clones, with around four fifths appearing a single time and approximately 2.8% taken by the ten largest. Graft tissue was processed to release intraepithelial and lamina propria lymphocytes. The specimen comprised ileum tissue, sampled 98 days after intestinal transplantation. These receptors originate from a human patient who received an intestinal transplant, so some T cells may come from the graft donor.

The V gene is TRBV30, the J gene TRBJ1-2; 10 bases match TRBD1. Germline CDR1 reads GTSNPN; CDR2 reads SVGIG (reference sequence). CDR3 length equals 17 residues. Germline trimming cut 5 bases from V and 0 bases from J; bases unmatched to any gene: 12. CDR3 sequence reads: CAWSFTGTGATNYGYTF. The CDR3 coding sequence is TGTGCCTGGTCCTTTACCGGGACAGGGGCCACTAACTATGGCTACACCTTC.

The chain employs TRBV4-1 and TRBJ1-5; 7 bases fit TRBD1. CDR1 and CDR2 from the germline V gene are MGHRA and YSYEKL. J was trimmed by 3 bases and V by 0 bases; bases with no gene match: 5. The CDR3 contains 16 residues. In DNA form, the CDR3 reads TGCGCCAGCAGCCAAGATGGGGGACAGTTCAATCAGCCCCAGCATTTT. This gives the protein CASSQDGGQFNQPQHF.

The V call is TRBV27, the J call TRBJ2-3, with D maybe TRBD2 (5 bases). CDR3 length equals 15 residues. V was shortened by 0 bases and J by 2 bases, with 9 bases between the two germline ends. CDR1 MNHEY and CDR2 SMNVEV come from the germline V gene (reference sequence). DNA for the CDR3: TGTGCCAGCAGTTTATCTAGCGCCTTCACAGATACGCAGTATTTT. It yields the protein CASSLSSAFTDTQYF.

V usage is TRBV10-3 and J usage is TRBJ2-2; D is unclear. CDR1 is ENHRY and CDR2 is SYGVKD in the germline V gene. The CDR3 consists of 16 residues. V lost 4 bases, J lost 0 bases, and 12 bases lay in between. CDR3: CAISGQENTNTGELFF. The CDR3 DNA reads as TGTGCCATCAGTGGGCAGGAGAACACGAACACCGGGGAGCTGTTTTTT.

This rearrangement joins TRBV7-2 to TRBJ2-5; D gene uncertain. Germline CDR1 reads SGHTA; CDR2 reads FQGNSA. CDR3 length: 12 amino acids. V was clipped by 5 bases and J by 5 bases, with 9 bases between them. The CDR3 sequence is CASSQLGETQYF. The CDR3 DNA is TGTGCCAGCAGCCAATTAGGGGAGACCCAGTACTTC.

The chain links TRBV7-7 to TRBJ2-3, with 9 bases aligning to TRBD2. Per germline, CDR1 SSHAT and CDR2 FNYEAQ (reference sequence). This CDR3 has 18 residues. The junction had 14 bases not matched to a gene; V was cut back by 3 bases and J by 4 bases. CDR3 sequence (DNA): TGTGCCAGCAGCTTGACACATGGGACTAGCATGGTGTCAGATACGCAGTATTTT. Its protein product is CASSLTHGTSMVSDTQYF.

In the case of this clone: Other DNA sequences in this sample translate to the same CDR3. This chain joins TRBV14 and TRBJ2-7; the D gene is possibly TRBD2 (7 bases). V lost 9 bases to trimming and J lost 5 bases, with 17 bases between them. The CDR3 is 13 residues long. CDR1 is SGHDN and CDR2 is FVKESK in the germline V gene. The CDR3 is CASRGGDRDEQYF. Here the CDR3 DNA reads TGTGCCAGTCGAGGGGGGGATAGGGACGAGCAGTACTTC.

The chain uses TRBV5-1 and TRBJ2-1, with no clear D. The CDR3 is made up of 14 amino acids. CDR1 is SGHRS and CDR2 is YFSETQ in the germline V gene. The V and J ends lost 3 bases and 6 bases respectively, with 13 bases between them. CDR3 amino acids: CASSSLPVGNEQFF. The CDR3 DNA sequence: TGCGCCAGCAGCTCTCTCCCAGTGGGCAATGAGCAGTTCTTC.

The rearrangement links TRBV2 to TRBJ1-1; D remains ambiguous. Between the trimmed V and J ends, which lost 4 bases and 4 bases, there was a span of 4 bases. Germline V lookup: CDR1 SNHLY, CDR2 FYNNEI. CDR3 length equals 11 residues. For the CDR3, the DNA is TGTGCCAGCAGTGTATCCACTGAAGCTTTCTTT. As protein: CASSVSTEAFF.

Regarding this clone: The same CDR3 arises from other DNA sequences in this sample as well. The genes are TRBV5-4 and TRBJ2-5, with D possibly TRBD1 on 5 matching bases. V was clipped by 2 bases and J by 0 bases, with 5 bases between them. Germline assignment: CDR1 SGHNT and CDR2 YYREEE (reference sequence). This CDR3 is built from 13 residues. In DNA form, the CDR3 reads TGTGCCAGCAGCTTAGGGGACCAAGAGACCCAGTACTTC. Its protein is CASSLGDQETQYF.

This chain uses TRBV5-6 with TRBJ2-5; D is uncertain. V lost 5 bases to trimming and J lost 2 bases, with 13 bases between them. CDR3 length: 14 residues. Per the germline V gene, CDR1 is SGHDT and CDR2 is YYEEEE. The CDR3 loop is CASSNGDSQETQYF. In DNA form, the CDR3 reads TGTGCCAGCAGTAACGGTGATAGTCAAGAGACCCAGTACTTC.

This rearrangement joins TRBV9 to TRBJ2-5, with D perhaps TRBD2 (5 bases). The V end was cut by 0 bases, the J end by 1 base, with 13 bases between. Germline CDR1 SGDLS, CDR2 YYNGEE. This CDR3 is 16 amino acids long. This CDR3 is CASSVEGRLAQETQYF. CDR3 in DNA: TGTGCCAGCAGCGTAGAGGGCAGGCTAGCCCAAGAGACCCAGTACTTC.

The rearrangement links TRBV6-1 to TRBJ1-5; D is unresolved. Trimming removed 8 bases at V and 0 bases at J, with 8 bases between. The CDR3 has 13 residues. Germline V gives CDR1 MNHNS, CDR2 SASEGT. CDR3 nucleotide sequence: TGTGCCAGCCGGACGGATAGCAATCAGCCCCAGCATTTT. Its protein is CASRTDSNQPQHF.

The chain has TRBV21-1 and TRBJ1-2; the table names TRBD1, a call not compared with the DNA. TRBV21-1 is marked as a pseudogene. There are 16 residues in the CDR3. The CDR3 is CASSRTLARGRWGYTF. The DNA for the CDR3 is TGTGCCAGCAGCAGAACCCTTGCGAGGGGGCGGTGGGGCTACACCTTC.

The rearrangement uses TRBV2 and TRBJ1-1; tentatively, D is TRBD1 (5 bases). The CDR3 is 11 amino acids. Germline values: CDR1 SNHLY, CDR2 FYNNEI. V was trimmed by 9 bases and J by 11 bases, leaving 16 bases between them. The CDR3 is CARDEGNAAFF. Here the CDR3 DNA reads TGTGCCAGGGATGAGGGGAACGCGGCTTTCTTT.

This chain joins TRBV9 and TRBJ2-1; D possibly corresponds to TRBD1 (6 bases). The CDR3 runs to 16 residues. CDR1 and CDR2 (germline): SGDLS, YYNGEE. With 3 bases removed from V and 6 bases from J, the gap between germline ends came to 19 bases. This chain's CDR3 is CASSAQGHWALNEQFF. CDR3 in DNA: TGTGCCAGCAGCGCTCAGGGACACTGGGCCCTCAATGAGCAGTTCTTC.

The chain is built from TRBV11-3 and TRBJ1-2; no clear D. V was cut by 5 bases and J by 8 bases, with 12 bases left in between. The length of the CDR3 is 12 residues. Looked up from germline, CDR1 is SGHNT and CDR2 is YENEEA. The CDR3 here is CASSDRLGGYTF. Here the CDR3 DNA reads TGTGCCAGCAGCGACCGGTTGGGAGGCTACACCTTC. Drawing the rest from reference TRBV11-3 and TRBJ1-2, the complete variable domain is EAGVVQSPRYKIIEKKQPVAFWCNPISGHNTLYWYLQNLGQGPELLIRYENEEAVDDSQLPKDRFSAERLKGVDSTLKIQPAELGDSAVYLCASSDRLGGYTFGSGTRLTVV.

This chain joins TRBV28 and TRBJ1-1; D not certain. Germline V gene data show CDR1 as MDHEN and CDR2 as SYDVKM. Trimming took off 3 bases at V and 7 bases at J, with 9 bases between the two ends. CDR3 size: 12 residues. CDR3 sequence (DNA): TGTGCCAGCAGTTTCGCGGGTAGTGAAGCTTTCTTT. Translating it yields CASSFAGSEAFF.

The chain couples TRBV9 to TRBJ1-2; 7 nucleotides match TRBD1. The germline V gene has CDR1 SGDLS and CDR2 YYNGEE. This CDR3 contains 15 residues. J was trimmed by 2 bases and V by 0 bases; bases with no gene match: 4. The CDR3 bases are TGTGCCAGCAGCGTAGGTATAGGGGGCAACTATGGCTACACCTTC. This codes for CASSVGIGGNYGYTF. The entire variable domain, with the rest obtained from reference TRBV9 and TRBJ1-2, is as follows: DSGVTQTPKHLITATGQRVTLRCSPRSGDLSVYWYQQSLDQGLQFLIQYYNGEERAKGNILERFSAQQFPDLHSELNLSSLELGDSALYFCASSVGIGGNYGYTFGSGTRLTVV.

The chain combines TRBV6-1 with TRBJ2-1; 9 nucleotides match TRBD2. Germline trimming cut 5 bases from V and 6 bases from J; bases unmatched to any gene: 8. The CDR3 extends over 15 amino acids. The V gene's germline CDR1 is MNHNS and CDR2 SASEGT. CDR3 nucleotide sequence: TGTGCCAGCAGTCCAAGCGGGGGGCCTGTCAATGAGCAGTTCTTC. Translating it yields CASSPSGGPVNEQFF.